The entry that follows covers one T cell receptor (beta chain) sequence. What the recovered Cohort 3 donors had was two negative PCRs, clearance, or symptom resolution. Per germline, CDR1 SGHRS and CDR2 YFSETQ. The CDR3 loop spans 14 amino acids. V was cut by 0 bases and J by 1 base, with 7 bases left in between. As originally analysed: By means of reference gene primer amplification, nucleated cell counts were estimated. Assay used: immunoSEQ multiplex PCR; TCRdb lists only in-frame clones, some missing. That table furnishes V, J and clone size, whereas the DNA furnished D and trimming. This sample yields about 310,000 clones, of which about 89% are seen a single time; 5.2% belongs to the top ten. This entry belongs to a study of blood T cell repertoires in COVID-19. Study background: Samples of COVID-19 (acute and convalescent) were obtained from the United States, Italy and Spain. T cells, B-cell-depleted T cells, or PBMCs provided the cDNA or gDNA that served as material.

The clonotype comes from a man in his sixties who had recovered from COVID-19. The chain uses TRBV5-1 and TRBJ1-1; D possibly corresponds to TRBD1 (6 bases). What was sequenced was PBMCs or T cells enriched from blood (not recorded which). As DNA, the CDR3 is TGCGCCAGCAGCTTGGGCAGGGGGAACACTGAAGCTTTCTTT. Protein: CASSLGRGNTEAFF.